This T cell receptor (beta chain) stems from a study of cytomegalovirus exposure and HLA in healthy donors. General study points: Rarity held for most TCR sequences, but there were some public TCRs that occurred in many donors. It was only CMV serostatus that was available as immune exposure information. Presence/absence analyses assumed roughly uniform sequencing depth across donors. What was likely a sequencing artifact was a cluster of highly shared sequence variants.

With respect to this clone: Its antigen is unknown.

Germline assignment: CDR1 SGHVS and CDR2 FNYEAQ. With 3 bases clipped from V and 2 bases from J, the junction kept 11 bases outside the gene matches. The CDR3 has 17 residues. PCR used 60 Vbeta primers and 13 Jbeta primers. Profiled with immunoSEQ multiplex PCR; TCRdb holds only in-frame clones, not every one. The table includes 130,000 to 150,000 clones, around 80% detected once. V and J are TRBV7-6 and TRBJ2-5; 8 nucleotides match TRBD1. The clonotype comes from a female donor in good health and CMV-seronegative. The specimen was PBMCs. The CDR3 coding sequence is TGTGCCAGCAGCTTCGGGTGGGGACAGGCCGCTCAAGAGACCCAGTACTTC. Its protein product is CASSFGWGQAAQETQYF.